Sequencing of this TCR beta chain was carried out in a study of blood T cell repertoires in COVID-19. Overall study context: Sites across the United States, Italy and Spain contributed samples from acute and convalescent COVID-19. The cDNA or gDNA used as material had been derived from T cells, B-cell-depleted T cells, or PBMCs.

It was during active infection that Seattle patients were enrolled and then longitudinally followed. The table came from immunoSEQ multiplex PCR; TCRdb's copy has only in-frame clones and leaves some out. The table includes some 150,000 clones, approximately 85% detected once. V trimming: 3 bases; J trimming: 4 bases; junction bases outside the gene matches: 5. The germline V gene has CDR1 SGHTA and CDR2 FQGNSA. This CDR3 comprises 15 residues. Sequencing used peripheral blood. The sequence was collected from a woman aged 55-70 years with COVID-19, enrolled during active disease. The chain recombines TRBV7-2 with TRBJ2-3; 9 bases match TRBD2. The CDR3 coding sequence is TGTGCCAGCAGCTTGACTAGCGGCCCGCCAGATACGCAGTATTTT. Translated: CASSLTSGPPDTQYF.